This TCR beta chain is from a study of graft-versus-host responses after intestinal transplantation. Study-level background: Grafts were multivisceral, liver-intestinal, or isolated intestinal. The study's findings and limits: An association linked early post-transplant HvG declines with peak circulating GvH clone levels. Detected in recipient marrow were GvH clones, some of which were first observed in ileum or blood. Graft-donor T cell macrochimerism in patients accompanied high graft-versus-host to host-versus-graft clonal ratios in allografts.

The germline V gene has CDR1 SGHDN and CDR2 FVKESK. The V segment lost 1 base and the J segment 7 bases; nucleotides outside the gene matches: 5. The CDR3 totals 16 residues. A remark on this clone: Its antigen remains unknown.

Sequencing used immunoSEQ multiplex PCR; TCRdb keeps in-frame clones, though not all of them. The data hold 95,000 to 150,000 clones, with roughly 93% observed a single time. This rearrangement joins TRBV14 to TRBJ2-3, with 13 bases aligning to TRBD2. Material: unstimulated CD4+ T cells sorted from spleen or lymph node cells, obtained before intestinal transplant. The receptor was isolated from a human donor who received an intestinal transplant. This CDR3 reads CASSQGTSGSHYTQYF. DNA of the CDR3: TGTGCCAGCAGCCAAGGGACTAGCGGGAGCCACTATACGCAGTATTTT.